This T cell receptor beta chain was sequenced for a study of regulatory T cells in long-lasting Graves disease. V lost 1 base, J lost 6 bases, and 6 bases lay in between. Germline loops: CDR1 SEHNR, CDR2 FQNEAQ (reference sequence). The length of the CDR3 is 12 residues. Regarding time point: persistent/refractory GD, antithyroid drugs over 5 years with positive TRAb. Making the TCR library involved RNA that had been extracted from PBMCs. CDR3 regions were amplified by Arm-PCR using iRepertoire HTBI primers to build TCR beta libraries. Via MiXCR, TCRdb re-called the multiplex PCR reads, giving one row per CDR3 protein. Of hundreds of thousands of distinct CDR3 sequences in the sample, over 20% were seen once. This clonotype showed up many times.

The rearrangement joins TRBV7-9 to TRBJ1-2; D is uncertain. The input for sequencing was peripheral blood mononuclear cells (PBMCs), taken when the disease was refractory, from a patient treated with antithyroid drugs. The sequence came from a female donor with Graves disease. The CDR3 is CASSLGADGYTF. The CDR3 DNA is TGTGCCAGCAGCTTAGGTGCGGATGGCTACACCTTC.